One sample yielded the 26 T cell receptor beta chains listed below, sequenced in a study of vaccination and CD4 T cells after COVID-19. For these TCRs, the target antigens are not known. Regarding treatment: approximately nine-day PBMC culture with coronavirus spike peptide pools or control peptides (ViraFEST assay). From the unexposed donor, CD4+ T cells were collected ahead of the COVID-19 pandemic (2011-2018). Cultured CD4+ T cell DNA underwent sequencing with the Oncomine TCR Beta short-read assay. TCRdb analysed the PCR reads with MiXCR anew, one entry per CDR3 protein. The sample records about 2,800 distinct CDR3 sequences, approximately 27% being singletons. Sequencing was performed on CD4+ T cells from blood, cultured in vitro. The receptors originated from a human donor in good health.

This clonotype has more than one count but fewer than ten. The CDR3, as DNA: TGTGCCAGCAGTGAATGGTCCCGGAGGGTCTCCTACGAGCAGTACTTC. Protein product: CASSEWSRRVSYEQYF. J is TRBJ2-7 and V is TRBV2; tentatively, D is TRBD2 (6 bases). The CDR3 runs 16 residues. Germline CDR1 and CDR2: SNHLY and FYNNEI. V was shortened by 2 bases and J by 0 bases, with 14 bases between the two germline ends.

This clonotype was seen more than once but under ten times. The J gene is TRBJ1-2, the V gene TRBV5-4; TRBD1 matches at 8 bases. There are 13 residues in the CDR3. CDR1 SGHNT and CDR2 YYREEE come from the germline V gene (reference sequence). The V segment lost 4 bases and the J segment 3 bases; nucleotides outside the gene matches: 2. As DNA, the CDR3 is TGTGCCAGCAGCCTGGACAGGGACTATGGCTACACCTTC. This codes for CASSLDRDYGYTF.

This clonotype was seen a handful of times. J is TRBJ2-1 and V is TRBV6-2 or TRBV6-3; D gene ambiguous. The germline V and J ends were trimmed by 8 bases and 7 bases, with 18 bases remaining between them. Germline V lookup: CDR1 MNHEY, CDR2 SVGEGT. This CDR3 comprises 14 residues. The CDR3: CASAERSVWNEQFF. CDR3 nucleotide sequence: TGTGCCAGCGCCGAGAGGAGTGTATGGAATGAGCAGTTCTTC.

This clonotype was seen a handful of times. The chain couples TRBV7-9 to TRBJ1-2; 7 nucleotides match TRBD1. The CDR3 runs to 14 residues. Trimming cost V 5 bases and J 1 base; bases outside gene matches: 4. Germline V gene lookup returns CDR1 SEHNR and CDR2 FQNEAQ (reference sequence). CDR3 loop: CASSVTGVNYGYTF. The CDR3, as DNA: TGTGCCAGCAGCGTTACAGGGGTTAACTATGGCTACACCTTC.

The chain couples TRBV7-2 to TRBJ2-5; 7 bases agree with TRBD2. Germline trimming cut 5 bases from V and 3 bases from J; bases unmatched to any gene: 15. The germline V gene encodes CDR1 SGHTA and CDR2 FQGNSA. The CDR3 covers 17 residues. The CDR3 nucleotides read TGTGCCAGCAGCCCCCCGGTCGCGGGGGAACGAGAAGAGACCCAGTACTTC. This sequence encodes CASSPPVAGEREETQYF.

This clonotype was seen a few times. This chain uses TRBV29-1 with TRBJ1-1, with a possible D match to TRBD1 (5 bases). Germline values: CDR1 SQVTM, CDR2 ANQGSEA. The CDR3 contains 13 residues. V was clipped by 4 bases and J by 5 bases, with 14 bases between them. The CDR3 DNA sequence: TGCAGCGTTGGATGGGACGGAGAAACTGAAGCTTTCTTT. Protein sequence: CSVGWDGETEAFF.

CDR3 residues: CAKRPGTSGHTDTQYF. The CDR3 coding sequence is TGCGCCAAACGGCCGGGGACTAGCGGCCACACAGATACGCAGTATTTT. V gene TRBV10-1 combines with J gene TRBJ2-3, with TRBD2 matching 11 bases. The CDR3 length is 16 residues. Germline V gives CDR1 WNHNN, CDR2 SYGVQD (reference sequence). The V gene end was trimmed by 10 bases and the J gene end by 2 bases; junction bases not matched to a gene: 11.

This clonotype is labeled as medium-sized. This sequence joins TRBV15 and TRBJ1-2; D uncertain. The CDR3 extends over 14 amino acids. Germline V lookup: CDR1 LNHNV, CDR2 YYDKDF (reference sequence). V was trimmed by 0 bases and J by 4 bases, leaving 9 bases between them. Written as DNA, the CDR3 is TGTGCCACCAGCAGAGAGGTGTACAGCTATGGCTACACCTTC. Its protein is CATSREVYSYGYTF.

This clonotype came up a few times. A junction end diverges from the germline sequence, so it may reflect a read error. The genes are TRBV7-4 and TRBJ2-5; D uncertain. Germline CDR1 and CDR2: SGHVT and SQSDAQ. The CDR3 spans 15 residues. In nucleotides, the CDR3 is TGTGCCAGCAGCGTAGCTCCACAGATACAAGAGACCCAGTACTTC. This gives the protein CASSVAPQIQETQYF.

This clonotype is termed medium-sized (0.01 to 0.1%). The J gene is TRBJ2-3, the V gene TRBV6-1, with 7 bases lining up with TRBD2. The V gene end was trimmed by 8 bases and the J gene end by 6 bases; junction bases not matched to a gene: 20. CDR3 length: 17 residues. Germline V gives CDR1 MNHNS, CDR2 SASEGT. CDR3 amino acids: CASSFWGSGANADTQYF. The CDR3 coding sequence is TGTGCCAGCTCATTTTGGGGGAGCGGGGCTAATGCGGATACGCAGTATTTT.

Concerning this clonotype itself: One end of the junction does not line up with germline, which may come from a read error. V usage is TRBV28 and J usage is TRBJ1-5; D not resolved. Per germline, CDR1 MDHEN and CDR2 SYDVKM. This CDR3 has 13 residues. Here the CDR3 reads CASGLGRQPPQHF. CDR3 in DNA: TGTGCCAGCGGTTTAGGCAGGCAGCCGCCCCAGCATTTT.

V and J are TRBV5-1 and TRBJ1-2; D is unclear. The CDR3 consists of 13 residues. CDR1 SGHRS and CDR2 YFSETQ come from the germline V gene. Deletions cut 0 bases from V and 4 bases from J, with 7 bases between. The CDR3 spells CASSLGRPYGYTF. Written as DNA, the CDR3 is TGCGCCAGCAGCTTGGGGAGGCCCTATGGCTACACCTTC.

The rearrangement joins TRBV7-3 to TRBJ2-3, with D unclear. The V gene lost 1 base and the J gene lost 0 bases, with 5 bases spanning the gap. The CDR3 totals 14 residues. Germline assignment: CDR1 SGHTA and CDR2 FQGTGA. This CDR3 is CASSLSPSTDTQYF. CDR3 bases: TGTGCCAGCAGCTTAAGCCCTAGCACAGATACGCAGTATTTT.

This clonotype has more than one count but fewer than ten. The V gene is TRBV12-3 or TRBV12-4, the J gene TRBJ2-2; a weak D match, TRBD2 (6 bases). The CDR3 covers 15 residues. Trimming took 3 bases from V and 6 from J, leaving 14 bases between them. The CDR3 protein is CASSLELAGPGELFF. In nucleotides, the CDR3 is TGTGCCAGCAGTTTGGAACTAGCCGGCCCCGGGGAGCTGTTTTTT.

The gene calls are TRBV5-1 and TRBJ2-3; 14 bases are a match to TRBD2. The trim removed 4 bases at V and 4 bases at J, leaving 5 bases unmatched. This CDR3 has 16 residues. Germline-derived CDR1 and CDR2 are SGHRS and YFSETQ. CDR3 loop: CASSPLTSGRADTQYF. The CDR3 coding sequence is TGCGCCAGCAGCCCTCTGACTAGCGGGAGGGCAGATACGCAGTATTTT.

This clonotype was seen a handful of times. This rearrangement joins TRBV14 to TRBJ2-5; TRBD1 is a possible D gene (8 bases). This CDR3 has 16 residues. In germline, CDR1 is SGHDN, CDR2 FVKESK. Trimming cost V 2 bases and J 5 bases, with 18 bases left between them. The CDR3 DNA reads as TGTGCCAGCAGCCAACACAGGGGGGGGACATCGGAGACCCAGTACTTC. Translated: CASSQHRGGTSETQYF.

The chain employs TRBV5-6 and TRBJ2-3, with D uncertain. Germline V gives CDR1 SGHDT, CDR2 YYEEEE. This CDR3 is built from 16 residues. Trimming cost V 4 bases and J 0 bases, with 15 bases left between them. CDR3 loop: CASSLPESSSTDTQYF. CDR3 nucleotide sequence: TGTGCCAGCAGCCTACCGGAATCCTCTAGCACAGATACGCAGTATTTT.

This clonotype was observed a single time. The chain combines TRBV7-2 with TRBJ1-6; TRBD1 matches at 11 bases. Unmatched junction bases numbered 5, after V lost 7 bases and J lost 9 bases. The CDR3 spans 14 residues. Germline V gene lookup returns CDR1 SGHTA and CDR2 FQGNSA. CDR3 loop: CASTYGTGGSPLHF. In nucleotides, the CDR3 is TGTGCCAGCACCTACGGGACAGGGGGTTCACCCCTCCACTTT. The full variable domain, its missing parts supplied by reference TRBV7-2 and TRBJ1-6, is GAGVSQSPSNKVTEKGKDVELRCDPISGHTALYWYRQSLGQGLEFLIYFQGNSAPDKSGLPSDRFSAERTGGSVSTLTIQRTQQEDSAVYLCASTYGTGGSPLHFGNGTRLTVT.

The gene calls are TRBV9 and TRBJ2-1; 10 nucleotides match TRBD2. The ends lost 0 bases at V and 10 bases at J; junction bases unmatched: 4. Per germline, CDR1 SGDLS and CDR2 YYNGEE. The CDR3 has 14 amino acids. The CDR3 DNA reads as TGTGCCAGCAGCGTAGTAGCGGGGGGCGGGGAGCAGTTCTTC. It codes for CASSVVAGGGEQFF.

This clonotype has just a few counts. The chain uses TRBV7-8 and TRBJ1-2; perhaps TRBD1 as D (5 bases). Germline V CDR1 and CDR2: SGHVS, FQNEAQ. The CDR3 runs 14 residues. V lost 0 bases to trimming and J lost 8 bases, with 13 bases between them. In DNA form, the CDR3 reads TGTGCCAGCAGCTTAGCGCATGGGGCAGAGGGCTACACCTTC. Its translation is CASSLAHGAEGYTF.

CDR3 region: CASSPGVGVDPGELFF. The CDR3 DNA follows: TGTGCCAGCAGCCCAGGGGTGGGAGTCGATCCCGGGGAGCTGTTTTTT. This chain links TRBV7-3 with TRBJ2-2, with TRBD1 as a possible D gene (6 bases). Germline assignment: CDR1 SGHTA and CDR2 FQGTGA. This CDR3 has 16 amino acids. V shed 5 bases and J shed 6 bases, with 19 bases lying between them.

In its sample, this clonotype ranks as medium-sized. The J gene is TRBJ1-5, the V gene TRBV27; D unclear. The CDR3 is 15 residues long. From germline, CDR1 is MNHEY and CDR2 SMNVEV (reference sequence). Trimming removed 2 bases at V and 2 bases at J, with 10 bases between. The CDR3 region has the DNA TGTGCCAGCAGTTTACGACCCCAGGGCAATCAGCCCCAGCATTTT. Protein: CASSLRPQGNQPQHF.

This chain links TRBV2 with TRBJ1-6; TRBD1 agrees at 7 bases. The CDR3 has 14 residues. The germline CDR1 and CDR2 sequences are SNHLY and FYNNEI. Germline trimming cut 5 bases from V and 14 bases from J; bases unmatched to any gene: 12. CDR3 protein: CASSRDSSIEALHF. CDR3 coding DNA: TGTGCCAGCAGTCGGGACAGTTCGATAGAGGCCCTCCACTTT.

V is TRBV7-9 and J is TRBJ2-2; no reliable D call. V lost 1 base and J lost 4, with 10 bases in between. The CDR3 spans 15 residues. Looked up from germline, CDR1 is SEHNR and CDR2 is FQNEAQ (reference sequence). The CDR3 region is CASSLGRRITGELFF. The CDR3 coding sequence is TGTGCCAGCAGCTTAGGGCGGAGAATCACCGGGGAGCTGTTTTTT.

V and J are TRBV2 and TRBJ2-5; no reliable D call. The CDR3 contains 14 residues. V was cut by 1 base and J by 1 base, with 7 bases left in between. Germline CDR1 reads SNHLY; CDR2 reads FYNNEI. The CDR3 protein is CASSEGSIQETQYF. The CDR3 region has the DNA TGTGCCAGCAGTGAAGGTAGTATCCAAGAGACCCAGTACTTC.

In its sample, this clonotype was seen a few times. This rearrangement joins TRBV20-1 to TRBJ2-7; 12 nucleotides match TRBD2. The CDR3 is made up of 15 amino acids. V was clipped by 1 base and J by 2 bases; unmatched bases: 3. Looked up from germline, CDR1 is DFQATT and CDR2 is SNEGSKA (reference sequence). DNA of the CDR3: TGCAGTGCTAGAGGACTAGCGGGGGACGCCTACGAGCAGTACTTC. Its translation is CSARGLAGDAYEQYF.